The 20 T cell receptor beta chains presented below share a single source sample, sequenced in a study of blood T cells in healthy people across ages. The authors ran a second PCR of 7 to 11 cycles using a sample-barcoded 5' primer and a J-beta primer mix. TCRdb re-called the 5' RACE reads through MiXCR, storing one row per CDR3 protein. This sample has 1,500,000 or so distinct CDR3 sequences; 45% to 70% occur once, and the top ten carry roughly 7%. The sequenced material came from blood. Receptors originate from a man between 18 and 35 years old in good health.

In this sample, this clonotype turned up a few times. The chain carries TRBV20-1 and TRBJ2-7; D gene ambiguous. Per germline, CDR1 DFQATT and CDR2 SNEGSKA (reference sequence). V shed 3 bases and J shed 1 base, with 7 bases lying between them. This CDR3 is built from 12 residues. CDR3 in DNA: TGCAGTGCTAGGGGATTTTCCTACGAGCAGTACTTC. This codes for CSARGFSYEQYF.

V gene TRBV2 combines with J gene TRBJ2-1, with 10 bases lining up with TRBD2. This CDR3 has 16 residues. The J segment lost 8 bases and the V segment lost 4 bases, leaving 11 bases of the junction unmatched. Germline lookup yields CDR1 SNHLY and CDR2 FYNNEI. CDR3 sequence (DNA): TGTGCCAGCAGTGGCCCCATAGCGGGGGGCAAGGATGAGCAGTTCTTC. It is translated as CASSGPIAGGKDEQFF.

The genes are TRBV7-2 and TRBJ2-7, with a possible D match to TRBD2 (6 bases). Germline V gene data show CDR1 as SGHTA and CDR2 as FQGNSA. V was clipped by 2 bases and J by 2 bases, with 13 bases between them. The CDR3 sequence is 15 residues long. The CDR3, as DNA: TGTGCCAGCAGCTTAATCCCGGGACTGACCTACGAGCAGTACTTC. Residues: CASSLIPGLTYEQYF. Complete variable domain (other parts from reference TRBV7-2 and TRBJ2-7): GAGVSQSPSNKVTEKGKDVELRCDPISGHTALYWYRQSLGQGLEFLIYFQGNSAPDKSGLPSDRFSAERTGGSVSTLTIQRTQQEDSAVYLCASSLIPGLTYEQYFGPGTRLTVT.

V usage is TRBV6-5 and J usage is TRBJ2-1, with 11 nucleotides matching TRBD1. CDR1 and CDR2 from the germline V gene are MNHEY and SVGAGI. CDR3 length: 14 amino acids. With V trimmed by 5 bases and J by 10 bases, 7 bases remained unmatched. In DNA form, the CDR3 reads TGTGCCAGCAGTCGGGACAGGGGGTTGGGGGAGCAGTTCTTC. Translated, it gives CASSRDRGLGEQFF.

The chain couples TRBV9 to TRBJ1-6; no reliable D call. Looked up from germline, CDR1 is SGDLS and CDR2 is YYNGEE. Between the trimmed V and J ends, which lost 0 bases and 9 bases, there was a span of 4 bases. CDR3 length: 12 amino acids. The CDR3, as DNA: TGTGCCAGCAGCGTAGATGGTTCACCCCTCCACTTT. It translates to CASSVDGSPLHF. The full variable domain, its missing parts supplied by reference TRBV9 and TRBJ1-6, is DSGVTQTPKHLITATGQRVTLRCSPRSGDLSVYWYQQSLDQGLQFLIQYYNGEERAKGNILERFSAQQFPDLHSELNLSSLELGDSALYFCASSVDGSPLHFGNGTRLTVT.

This clonotype has more than one count but fewer than ten. This sequence joins TRBV20-1 and TRBJ2-1; the match to TRBD1 covers 8 bases. CDR1 is DFQATT, CDR2 SNEGSKA, per germline (reference sequence). The CDR3 totals 15 residues. Trimming at V came to 3 bases and at J to 4 bases, leaving 8 bases not matched to a gene. The DNA of the CDR3 is TGCAGTGCTAGGGCCATGGGACAGGTATACAATGAGCAGTTCTTC. Its translation: CSARAMGQVYNEQFF.

V usage is TRBV7-2 and J usage is TRBJ2-1, with D hard to call. The V and J ends lost 5 bases and 8 bases respectively, with 16 bases between them. Germline V gene lookup returns CDR1 SGHTA and CDR2 FQGNSA. The CDR3 totals 14 residues. DNA of the CDR3: TGTGCCAGCAGCCTAAGGTCATTTTTACATGAGCAGTTCTTC. It is translated as CASSLRSFLHEQFF.

This clonotype has a single count. This chain connects TRBV27 to TRBJ2-1; weak D call: TRBD1 (8 bases). In germline, CDR1 is MNHEY, CDR2 SMNVEV (reference sequence). The ends were cut back, 4 bases at V and 3 bases at J, with 19 bases in the middle. This CDR3 spans 17 amino acids. The CDR3 nucleotides read TGTGCCAGCAGTTCCCTACTTACAGGGGGGGTCTACAATGAGCAGTTCTTC. Translated, it gives CASSSLLTGGVYNEQFF.

V usage is TRBV27 and J usage is TRBJ2-7; the D gene is possibly TRBD2 (6 bases). The better agreement between TRBJ2-5 and the DNA end casts doubt on the J call. Germline V lookup: CDR1 MNHEY, CDR2 SMNVEV (reference sequence). CDR3 length: 15 residues. The CDR3 sequence: CASSLGLGRLETQYF. CDR3 coding DNA: TGTGCCAGCAGTTTAGGCCTGGGGAGGTTGGAGACCCAGTACTTC.

For the CDR3, the DNA is TGCAGCGTTGAAGATCTGGCTAGCGGGGGCTTCCGGTATTTT. It encodes CSVEDLASGGFRYF. The chain is built from TRBV29-1 and TRBJ2-3; TRBD2 matches 10 bases. The J segment lost 14 bases and the V segment lost 0 bases, leaving 11 bases of the junction unmatched. Germline CDR1 is SQVTM and CDR2 is ANQGSEA. The CDR3 is 14 amino acids.

The chain couples TRBV27 to TRBJ1-2; D remains ambiguous. V dropped 5 bases and J dropped 0 bases, with 13 bases sitting between them. Germline assignment: CDR1 MNHEY and CDR2 SMNVEV (reference sequence). The CDR3 loop spans 15 amino acids. The CDR3 nucleotides are TGTGCCAGCAGTCCCGGAGCGCCTGCTAACTATGGCTACACCTTC. Translation: CASSPGAPANYGYTF.

In its sample, this clonotype was seen many times. The V and J genes are TRBV4-1 and TRBJ2-3; D not certain. Trimming took 1 base from V and 5 from J, leaving 4 bases between them. The germline gives CDR1 MGHRA, CDR2 YSYEKL. The CDR3 length is 12 residues. This CDR3 reads CASSQVGDTQYF. In DNA form, the CDR3 reads TGCGCCAGCAGCCAAGTAGGAGATACGCAGTATTTT.

The chain combines TRBV10-3 with TRBJ2-7, with TRBD2 matching 7 bases. This CDR3 contains 15 residues. The junction had 4 bases not matched to a gene; V was cut back by 2 bases and J by 0 bases. CDR1 is ENHRY, CDR2 SYGVKD, per germline. Written as DNA, the CDR3 is TGTGCCATCAGTGAGCCTAGCGGTTACTCCTACGAGCAGTACTTC. It yields the protein CAISEPSGYSYEQYF.

The chain couples TRBV2 to TRBJ2-1; a possible D gene is TRBD2 (6 bases). V dropped 6 bases and J dropped 0 bases, with 9 bases sitting between them. Germline lookup yields CDR1 SNHLY and CDR2 FYNNEI. This CDR3 spans 14 amino acids. The CDR3 sequence is CASSGDFSYNEQFF. The DNA of the CDR3 is TGTGCCAGCAGCGGGGACTTCTCCTACAATGAGCAGTTCTTC.

The chain combines TRBV6-2 or TRBV6-3 with TRBJ2-3, with no clear D. The V gene's germline CDR1 is MNHEY and CDR2 SVGEGT. The V end lost 6 bases, the J end lost 2 bases, and 12 bases lay between the germline ends. The CDR3 is made up of 14 amino acids. CDR3 residues: CASSLQDPTDTQYF. DNA of the CDR3: TGTGCCAGCAGCCTCCAGGATCCCACAGATACGCAGTATTTT.

The CDR3 DNA reads TGCAGTGCTAGAGCCGGGTCTGGGGCCAACGTCCTGACTTTC. Its protein is CSARAGSGANVLTF. The rearrangement links TRBV20-1 to TRBJ2-6, with D hard to call. CDR3 size: 14 residues. V gave up 1 base and J gave up 1 base, with 5 bases separating them. The germline V gene encodes CDR1 DFQATT and CDR2 SNEGSKA (reference sequence).

This chain links TRBV11-2 with TRBJ1-1; D possibly corresponds to TRBD1 (6 bases). The CDR3 loop spans 13 amino acids. Germline-derived CDR1 and CDR2 are SGHAT and FQNNGV. Trimming removed 7 bases from V and 7 bases from J, with 16 bases in between. CDR3 sequence: CASTPGGFLEAFF. In DNA, the CDR3 is TGTGCCAGCACACCCGGGGGCTTCCTTGAAGCTTTCTTT.

This clonotype has only a few counts. The CDR3 loop is CSANLAGPTYEQYF. The CDR3 nucleotides are TGCAGTGCTAATTTAGCGGGTCCCACTTACGAGCAGTACTTC. This rearrangement joins TRBV20-1 to TRBJ2-7, with 7 bases that match TRBD2. V shed 4 bases, J shed 4 bases, and the junction held 10 bases outside the gene matches. The CDR3 has 14 residues. Per germline, CDR1 DFQATT and CDR2 SNEGSKA (reference sequence).

This chain connects TRBV20-1 to TRBJ2-3; TRBD2 agrees at 11 bases. Unmatched junction bases numbered 8, after V lost 5 bases and J lost 4 bases. Germline V gene lookup returns CDR1 DFQATT and CDR2 SNEGSKA (reference sequence). The length of the CDR3 is 15 residues. In nucleotides, the CDR3 is TGCAGTGCTTTCATTAGCGGGGGGGCCCCAGATACGCAGTATTTT. As protein: CSAFISGGAPDTQYF.

Remarks on this clonotype: A junction boundary mismatches the germline segment, possibly from a read error. The chain is built from TRBV7-8 and TRBJ1-2; D is ambiguous. The CDR3 loop spans 13 amino acids. Germline V gives CDR1 SGHVS, CDR2 FQNEAQ. The DNA of the CDR3 is TGTGCCAGCAGCGTAGCAGACAAGGATGGCTACACCTTC. Translating gives CASSVADKDGYTF.